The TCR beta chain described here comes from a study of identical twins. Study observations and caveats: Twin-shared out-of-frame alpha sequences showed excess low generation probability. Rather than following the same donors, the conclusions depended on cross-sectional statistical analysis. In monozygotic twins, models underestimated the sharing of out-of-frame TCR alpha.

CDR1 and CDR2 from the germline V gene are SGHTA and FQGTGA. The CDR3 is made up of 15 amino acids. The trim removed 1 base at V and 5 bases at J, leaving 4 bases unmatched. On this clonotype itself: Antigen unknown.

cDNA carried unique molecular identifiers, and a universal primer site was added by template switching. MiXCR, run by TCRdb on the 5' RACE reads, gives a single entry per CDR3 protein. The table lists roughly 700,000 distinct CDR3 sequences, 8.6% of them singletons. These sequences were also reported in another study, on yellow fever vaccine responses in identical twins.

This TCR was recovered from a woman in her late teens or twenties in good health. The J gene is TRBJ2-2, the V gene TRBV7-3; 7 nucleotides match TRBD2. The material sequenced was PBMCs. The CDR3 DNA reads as TGTGCCAGCAGCTTAAAATGGGGAGGGACCGGGGAGCTGTTTTTT. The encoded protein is CASSLKWGGTGELFF.